Each of the 18 T cell receptor beta chains below was sequenced from the same sample in a study of T-cell memory formation after mild COVID-19 (dated by TCRdb to about 2021). Library preparation was by 5' RACE. The data were produced on an Illumina NovaSeq 6000. TCRdb passed the public sequencing reads through fastp at Q25 and MiXCR, retaining productive beta sequences. Here each entry gathers all rows of one CDR3 protein and keeps the most common genes and DNA. Counted in this sample were roughly 620,000 distinct CDR3 sequences; about a sixth of them appeared once. The top ten clonotypes cover around 12% of the sample. Sequencing used PBMCs or a T cell subset sorted from them (not recorded which). All receptors come from an adult woman who had mild COVID-19 (a few samples of this study predate the infection). The sample titles of this study are shuffled in the database, so cell type and time point are left out; the donor was told from shared clones.

The genes are TRBV4-3 and TRBJ2-1; D is tentatively TRBD1 or TRBD2 (5 bases each). The CDR3 contains 16 residues. CDR1 LGHNA and CDR2 YSLEER come from the germline V gene. V lost 2 bases and J 7 bases, leaving 18 bases between the germline ends. The CDR3 region is CASSQLPRLGENEQFF. The DNA of the CDR3 is TGCGCCAGCAGCCAACTCCCTAGGTTGGGGGAAAATGAGCAGTTCTTC.

This clonotype was seen only a few times. The V call is TRBV11-2, the J call TRBJ2-5; TRBD2 matches at 11 bases. Germline-derived CDR1 and CDR2 are SGHAT and FQNNGV. The ends lost 4 bases at V and 0 bases at J; junction bases unmatched: 7. The CDR3 totals 17 residues. Here the CDR3 reads CASSYASGGTYQETQYF. CDR3 coding DNA: TGTGCCAGCAGCTACGCTAGCGGGGGGACGTACCAAGAGACCCAGTACTTC.

The table lists this clonotype with a few counts. The chain is built from TRBV7-2 and TRBJ2-3; maybe TRBD2 (5 bases). CDR3 length: 16 residues. Per germline, CDR1 SGHTA and CDR2 FQGNSA. V was cut by 4 bases and J by 7 bases, with 21 bases left in between. CDR3 residues: CASSSRGGGPANTQYF. In nucleotides, the CDR3 is TGTGCCAGCAGCTCCCGTGGAGGCGGGCCCGCCAATACGCAGTATTTT.

This clonotype was picked up a small number of times. The chain employs TRBV5-6 and TRBJ2-7; D is possibly TRBD2 (7 bases). Per germline, CDR1 SGHDT and CDR2 YYEEEE. The CDR3 is 15 residues long. V was cut by 6 bases and J by 0 bases, with 16 bases left in between. The CDR3 DNA is TGTGCCAGCACTACTGGGGGGGCCCTCTCCTACGAGCAGTACTTC. This translates into CASTTGGALSYEQYF.

V is TRBV5-6 and J is TRBJ1-2, with a possible D match to TRBD1 (5 bases). This CDR3 is 17 amino acids long. Germline V lookup: CDR1 SGHDT, CDR2 YYEEEE. V was trimmed by 4 bases and J by 4 bases, leaving 23 bases between them. CDR3 loop: CASSQTSTGQVTYGYTF. In DNA form, the CDR3 reads TGTGCCAGCAGCCAGACGAGTACAGGACAAGTTACCTATGGCTACACCTTC.

The chain carries TRBV7-9 and TRBJ2-1; D unresolved. V shed 0 bases and J shed 3 bases, with 15 bases lying between them. The germline V gene encodes CDR1 SEHNR and CDR2 FQNEAQ (reference sequence). The CDR3 is made up of 17 amino acids. This chain's CDR3 is CASSLAPLGKIYNEQFF. The CDR3 coding sequence is TGTGCCAGCAGCTTAGCCCCACTTGGAAAGATCTACAATGAGCAGTTCTTC.

This clonotype was detected a few times. The chain combines TRBV7-9 with TRBJ1-3, with 10 bases matching TRBD1. Trimming took 7 bases from V and 3 from J; bases not matched to a gene: 6. The CDR3 spans 15 residues. Germline V gives CDR1 SEHNR, CDR2 FQNEAQ (reference sequence). The CDR3 region has the DNA TGTGCCAGCACAGACAGGGGGCTTCTTGGAAACACCATATATTTT. Translating gives CASTDRGLLGNTIYF.

In this sample, this clonotype turned up a few times. This rearrangement joins TRBV6-2 or TRBV6-3 to TRBJ2-1; 9 nucleotides match TRBD2. Germline-derived CDR1 and CDR2 are MNHEY and SVGEGT. Germline trimming cut 5 bases from V and 10 bases from J; bases unmatched to any gene: 6. CDR3 length: 13 residues. The chain's CDR3 is CASSQLAGREQFF. The CDR3 DNA reads TGTGCCAGCAGTCAGCTAGCGGGAAGAGAGCAGTTCTTC.

The genes are TRBV15 and TRBJ2-1, with TRBD1 matching 10 bases. Germline values: CDR1 LNHNV, CDR2 YYDKDF (reference sequence). The CDR3 has 15 residues. J lost 8 bases, V lost 8 bases, and 12 bases had no gene match. The CDR3 protein is CATEDRGGDHDEQFF. The DNA of the CDR3 is TGTGCCACCGAGGACAGGGGGGGGGATCACGATGAGCAGTTCTTC.

V usage is TRBV20-1 and J usage is TRBJ1-1; D is undetermined. Germline V gene lookup returns CDR1 DFQATT and CDR2 SNEGSKA (reference sequence). The CDR3 contains 11 residues. V lost 4 bases and J 1 base, leaving 4 bases between the germline ends. The DNA of the CDR3 is TGCAGTGCTATTCAGAACACTGAAGCTTTCTTT. Amino acid sequence: CSAIQNTEAFF.

This clonotype was found a few times. This sequence joins TRBV10-3 and TRBJ2-1; TRBD2 aligns across 10 bases. This CDR3 comprises 16 residues. The trim removed 7 bases at V and 8 bases at J, leaving 14 bases unmatched. Per germline, CDR1 ENHRY and CDR2 SYGVKD. The CDR3 loop reads CAIKGGLLAGSDEQFF. In DNA form, the CDR3 reads TGTGCCATCAAGGGGGGATTACTAGCGGGAAGCGATGAGCAGTTCTTC.

The chain carries TRBV7-9 and TRBJ1-2; possible D gene TRBD1, 5 bases. V lost 3 bases and J 0 bases, leaving 20 bases between the germline ends. Germline lookup yields CDR1 SEHNR and CDR2 FQNEAQ (reference sequence). The CDR3 sequence is 18 residues long. The CDR3 DNA reads as TGTGCCAGCAGCTTGATCCCCGGGGGGGGGACCCCTAACTATGGCTACACCTTC. Amino acid sequence: CASSLIPGGGTPNYGYTF.

This clonotype was seen at least ten times. Written as DNA, the CDR3 is TGTGCCAGCAGCCCAGGGACTAGCGGGAGCCCCACATCCTACGAGCAGTACTTC. Protein: CASSPGTSGSPTSYEQYF. This chain uses TRBV9 with TRBJ2-7; 14 nucleotides match TRBD2. Germline CDR1 reads SGDLS; CDR2 reads YYNGEE. The CDR3 runs 18 residues. With 4 bases clipped from V and 1 base from J, the junction kept 10 bases outside the gene matches.

The chain is built from TRBV6-1 and TRBJ2-1; maybe TRBD1 (5 bases). Germline V lookup: CDR1 MNHNS, CDR2 SASEGT. V was clipped by 6 bases and J by 4 bases, with 19 bases between them. CDR3 length: 16 amino acids. The CDR3 is CASRTSGWGAYNEQFF. The CDR3 nucleotides read TGTGCCAGCAGGACTTCAGGGTGGGGCGCTTACAATGAGCAGTTCTTC.

This chain uses TRBV3-1 with TRBJ2-7; D not resolved. There are 15 residues in the CDR3. Germline V lookup: CDR1 LGHDT, CDR2 YNNKEL (reference sequence). V was pared by 0 bases and J by 0 bases, with 9 bases between. The CDR3 protein is CASSQDPTSSYEQYF. Written as DNA, the CDR3 is TGTGCCAGCAGCCAAGATCCTACGTCCTCCTACGAGCAGTACTTC.

This clonotype was observed a few times. The chain carries TRBV20-1 and TRBJ2-1; TRBD2 matches 10 bases. The CDR3 runs to 14 residues. V shed 3 bases, J shed 7 bases, and the junction held 6 bases outside the gene matches. Germline V gene lookup returns CDR1 DFQATT and CDR2 SNEGSKA (reference sequence). CDR3 in DNA: TGCAGTGCTAGCGCTAGCGGGAGAAGAAATGAGCAGTTCTTC. As protein: CSASASGRRNEQFF.

The chain combines TRBV9 with TRBJ1-6; D is perhaps TRBD1 (5 bases). The CDR3 has 13 residues. Germline lookup yields CDR1 SGDLS and CDR2 YYNGEE. Trimming cost V 4 bases and J 17 bases, with 19 bases left between them. DNA for the CDR3: TGTGCCAGCAGCCCTCCTACTCCGGGGGTTTTCCACTTT. Residues: CASSPPTPGVFHF.

This clonotype was recorded a few times. The chain recombines TRBV7-9 with TRBJ2-3; no clear D gene. The CDR3 is 16 amino acids. Germline lookup yields CDR1 SEHNR and CDR2 FQNEAQ (reference sequence). V lost 1 base to trimming and J lost 1 base, with 12 bases between them. As DNA, the CDR3 is TGTGCCAGCAGCTTAGTAACCATCCGCGGCACAGATACGCAGTATTTT. Amino acids: CASSLVTIRGTDTQYF.